This TCR beta chain came from a study of control samples from healthy donors and cancer patients. The data were produced by immunoSEQ multiplex PCR, yet TCRdb's version contains in-frame clones alone and is incomplete. The sample consists of under 150,000 clones, roughly 92% of them appearing once. The germline CDR1 and CDR2 sequences are SGHNT and YYREEE (reference sequence). CDR3 length: 17 residues. The V and J ends lost 5 bases and 2 bases respectively, with 20 bases between them. The sequence was collected from a man under 40 in good health. V gene TRBV5-4 combines with J gene TRBJ2-1; maybe TRBD1 (5 bases). The specimen sequenced was blood. The CDR3: CASRQGHPEGTYNEQFF. CDR3 bases: TGTGCCAGCAGGCAAGGACACCCAGAAGGCACCTACAATGAGCAGTTCTTC.